The 31 T cell receptor beta chains below all came from one sample that was sequenced in a study of cytomegalovirus exposure and HLA in healthy donors. PCR used 60 Vbeta primers and 13 Jbeta primers. TCRdb keeps only in-frame clones here, not all; method: immunoSEQ multiplex PCR. The profile shows about 120,000 clones, 70% to 80% of them singletons. Sequencing was carried out using PBMCs. The receptors shown here come from a woman between 40 and 55 years old in good health and CMV-seropositive.

This chain joins TRBV2 and TRBJ1-3; possible D gene TRBD1, 6 bases. The germline V gene has CDR1 SNHLY and CDR2 FYNNEI. V lost 6 bases, J lost 0 bases, and 9 bases lay in between. The CDR3 spans 14 residues. CDR3 sequence: CASSGTFSGNTIYF. CDR3 sequence (DNA): TGTGCCAGCAGCGGGACATTCTCTGGAAACACCATATATTTT.

V and J are TRBV9 and TRBJ2-5; maybe TRBD1 (6 bases). The V gene lost 3 bases and the J gene lost 1 base, with 13 bases spanning the gap. CDR1 is SGDLS and CDR2 is YYNGEE in the germline V gene. The CDR3 totals 15 residues. The CDR3 protein is CASSAQQGTQETQYF. For the CDR3, the DNA is TGTGCCAGCAGCGCCCAACAGGGAACCCAAGAGACCCAGTACTTC.

The chain employs TRBV19 and TRBJ2-1; 9 bases line up with TRBD1. V dropped 5 bases and J dropped 8; count of bases not matched to a gene: 10. Germline loops: CDR1 LNHDA, CDR2 SQIVND (reference sequence). The CDR3 spans 15 residues. The CDR3 DNA sequence: TGTGCCAGTAGTTTACGACAGGGGGTTTACGATGAGCAGTTCTTC. This sequence encodes CASSLRQGVYDEQFF.

The J gene is TRBJ2-3, the V gene TRBV19; 7 bases are shared with TRBD2. V lost 6 bases, J lost 5 bases, and 5 bases stayed unmatched. The CDR3 extends over 13 amino acids. The germline gives CDR1 LNHDA, CDR2 SQIVND (reference sequence). CDR3 in amino acids: CASRAGAIDTQYF. The DNA for the CDR3 is TGTGCCAGTAGGGCGGGAGCGATAGATACGCAGTATTTT. Looking up the rest from reference TRBV19 and TRBJ2-3 gives the full variable domain: DGGITQSPKYLFRKEGQNVTLSCEQNLNHDAMYWYRQDPGQGLRLIYYSQIVNDFQKGDIAEGYSVSREKKESFPLTVTSAQKNPTAFYLCASRAGAIDTQYFGPGTRLTVL.

The chain combines TRBV7-6 with TRBJ1-3, with 8 bases identical to TRBD1. CDR1 SGHVS and CDR2 FNYEAQ come from the germline V gene. V lost 5 bases to trimming and J lost 0 bases; unmatched junction nucleotides: 12. This CDR3 region has 18 residues. The CDR3 sequence is CASSTSGDRTISGNTIYF. Written as DNA, the CDR3 is TGTGCCAGCAGCACCTCGGGGGACAGGACAATCTCTGGAAACACCATATATTTT.

This clone was found a few times. The rearrangement links TRBV19 to TRBJ1-5; possible D gene TRBD1, 6 bases. The CDR3 covers 14 residues. V was clipped by 2 bases and J by 6 bases, with 11 bases between them. Germline loops: CDR1 LNHDA, CDR2 SQIVND (reference sequence). CDR3 bases: TGTGCCAGTAGTATACCGGGGGGGCGTCAGCCCCAGCATTTT. Translating gives CASSIPGGRQPQHF.

The gene calls are TRBV18 and TRBJ1-1; 12 bases match TRBD1. Germline V lookup: CDR1 KGHSH, CDR2 LQKENI. V was clipped by 6 bases and J by 4 bases; unmatched bases: 9. The length of the CDR3 is 16 residues. CDR3 in DNA: TGTGCCAGCTCCCAGAGGGACAGGGGGCGAGGCACTGAAGCTTTCTTT. Residues: CASSQRDRGRGTEAFF.

This clone appeared a few times. The junction does not match germline at one end; this may be a read error. V and J are TRBV7-7 and TRBJ1-5, with 8 bases fitting TRBD1. There are 14 residues in the CDR3. Germline V gives CDR1 SSHAT, CDR2 FNYEAQ (reference sequence). CDR3 in amino acids: CASSLTGVDQPQHF. Here the CDR3 DNA reads TGTGCTAGCAGCTTGACAGGGGTGGATCAGCCCCAGCATTTT.

The chain joins TRBV5-6 to TRBJ2-3; unclear D gene. The germline gives CDR1 SGHDT, CDR2 YYEEEE. The germline V and J ends were trimmed by 3 bases and 4 bases, with 3 bases remaining between them. This CDR3 is built from 11 residues. The DNA for the CDR3 is TGTGCCAGCAGCTCCTCAGATACGCAGTATTTT. Protein sequence: CASSSSDTQYF.

Remarks on this clone: A junction boundary mismatches the germline segment, possibly from a read error. V usage is TRBV2 and J usage is TRBJ2-1, with D possibly TRBD1 on 5 matching bases. CDR3 length: 17 residues. CDR1 is SNHLY and CDR2 is FYNNEI in the germline V gene. The CDR3 DNA is TGTGGCAGCAGTGAAGGGGTGGCGGAAGACGTCTACAATGAGCAGTTCTTC. It yields the protein CGSSEGVAEDVYNEQFF.

The chain has TRBV14 and TRBJ2-1; tentative D call: TRBD2 (6 bases). Germline loops: CDR1 SGHDN, CDR2 FVKESK. The V end lost 2 bases, the J end lost 4 bases, and 15 bases lay between the germline ends. CDR3 size: 16 residues. Here the CDR3 reads CASSQRRPGEYNEQFF. CDR3 DNA: TGTGCCAGCAGCCAAAGGCGTCCGGGAGAATACAATGAGCAGTTCTTC.

This clone has only one observation. The rearrangement links TRBV5-3 to TRBJ1-6, with TRBD1 matching 7 bases. TRBV5-3 falls under the ORF class, with uncertain function. Trimming took 4 bases from V and 4 from J; bases not matched to a gene: 11. CDR3 size: 17 residues. The CDR3 spells CARSPPSHRGYNSPLHF. DNA of the CDR3: TGTGCCAGAAGCCCTCCGTCGCACAGGGGATATAATTCACCCCTCCACTTT.

The chain employs TRBV4-1 and TRBJ1-5; 7 nucleotides align to TRBD1. CDR1 MGHRA and CDR2 YSYEKL come from the germline V gene. The CDR3 totals 15 residues. After removal of 4 bases from V and 2 bases from J, the junction contained 5 bases not matched to a gene. CDR3 coding DNA: TGCGCCAGCAGCCCCTACAGGGGTGGCAATCAGCCCCAGCATTTT. This codes for CASSPYRGGNQPQHF.

This rearrangement joins TRBV13 to TRBJ2-7, with 7 bases that match TRBD1. The junction had 7 bases not matched to a gene; V was cut back by 5 bases and J by 0 bases. CDR3 length equals 15 residues. CDR1 is PRHDT, CDR2 FYEKMQ, per germline (reference sequence). The CDR3 loop reads CASSPRDSYSYEQYF. The CDR3 DNA sequence: TGTGCCAGCAGCCCACGGGACAGCTACTCCTACGAGCAGTACTTC.

The gene calls are TRBV5-1 and TRBJ2-3, with a weak D call TRBD2 (5 bases). CDR1 and CDR2 from the germline V gene are SGHRS and YFSETQ. The ends were cut back, 1 base at V and 6 bases at J, with 12 bases in the middle. The CDR3 spans 14 residues. The CDR3 DNA reads as TGCGCCAGCAGCTTGTATACTAGTCGTGATACGCAGTATTTT. The encoded protein is CASSLYTSRDTQYF.

The chain carries TRBV6-5 and TRBJ2-3; TRBD1 matches at 10 bases. Germline lookup yields CDR1 MNHEY and CDR2 SVGAGI. V lost 11 bases to trimming and J lost 5 bases; unmatched junction nucleotides: 4. CDR3 size: 12 residues. Written as DNA, the CDR3 is TGTGCCGCCCGGACAGGGGGAGATACGCAGTATTTT. This translates into CAARTGGDTQYF.

CDR3 residues: CASSKTGVTEAFF. CDR3 sequence (DNA): TGTGCCAGCAGTAAGACAGGGGTCACTGAAGCTTTCTTT. V usage is TRBV6-4 and J usage is TRBJ1-1, with 8 bases aligning to TRBD1. V lost 5 bases to trimming and J lost 4 bases; unmatched junction nucleotides: 3. The CDR3 extends over 13 amino acids. Germline CDR1 is MRHNA and CDR2 is SNTAGT.

The V call is TRBV6-4, the J call TRBJ2-2; 7 nucleotides line up with TRBD1. Germline V gene data show CDR1 as MRHNA and CDR2 as SNTAGT. The junction had 3 bases not matched to a gene; V was cut back by 4 bases and J by 1 base. CDR3 length equals 15 residues. In nucleotides, the CDR3 is TGTGCCAGCAGTGCGGGACAGATGAACACCGGGGAGCTGTTTTTT. It encodes CASSAGQMNTGELFF.

This chain uses TRBV6-5 with TRBJ1-2; weak D call: TRBD1 (6 bases). CDR3 length: 15 residues. Germline V gene lookup returns CDR1 MNHEY and CDR2 SVGAGI. Deletions cut 2 bases from V and 7 bases from J, with 17 bases between. The CDR3: CASSYPGQPPSGYTF. The CDR3 DNA follows: TGTGCCAGCAGTTACCCCGGACAGCCCCCCTCTGGCTACACCTTC.

The rearrangement links TRBV10-3 to TRBJ1-1; tentatively, D is TRBD1 (6 bases). This CDR3 spans 19 amino acids. Germline assignment: CDR1 ENHRY and CDR2 SYGVKD. The germline V and J ends were trimmed by 3 bases and 3 bases, with 26 bases remaining between them. The CDR3 here is CAISDPYAEGQNYYTEAFF. CDR3 DNA: TGTGCCATCAGTGATCCCTACGCCGAAGGACAGAACTATTACACTGAAGCTTTCTTT.

The chain joins TRBV29-1 to TRBJ2-2; D is perhaps TRBD1 (6 bases). The V and J ends lost 7 bases and 3 bases respectively, with 9 bases between them. The CDR3 totals 12 residues. In germline, CDR1 is SQVTM, CDR2 ANQGSEA. The CDR3 region is CSAGQYTGELFF. The DNA of the CDR3 is TGCAGCGCCGGACAGTACACCGGGGAGCTGTTTTTT.

A few counts support this clone. The chain carries TRBV6-1 and TRBJ1-6, with 9 bases fitting TRBD1. This CDR3 is 17 amino acids long. The germline gives CDR1 MNHNS, CDR2 SASEGT. The ends lost 3 bases at V and 7 bases at J; junction bases unmatched: 10. The CDR3 loop reads CASSDGGTGTFNSPLHF. In DNA, the CDR3 is TGTGCCAGCAGTGATGGAGGGACAGGGACTTTCAATTCACCCCTCCACTTT.

The gene calls are TRBV5-4 and TRBJ1-6; the D is unclear. The CDR3 is 13 residues long. Trimming removed 2 bases at V and 10 bases at J, with 10 bases between. The germline V gene encodes CDR1 SGHNT and CDR2 YYREEE (reference sequence). The CDR3 region has the DNA TGTGCCAGCAGCTTAAGGTCGGGGTCACCCCTCCACTTT. Encoded protein: CASSLRSGSPLHF.

This chain joins TRBV19 and TRBJ1-1; possible D gene TRBD1, 6 bases. With 5 bases removed from V and 1 base from J, the gap between germline ends came to 11 bases. The CDR3 is 14 amino acids. The germline V gene encodes CDR1 LNHDA and CDR2 SQIVND (reference sequence). In DNA form, the CDR3 reads TGTGCCAGTAGTTCTCGGACAGAGAACACTGAAGCTTTCTTT. It codes for CASSSRTENTEAFF.

The rearrangement uses TRBV11-2 and TRBJ1-2; D gene uncertain. CDR3 length: 15 amino acids. CDR1 is SGHAT, CDR2 FQNNGV, per germline. V dropped 0 bases and J dropped 5 bases, with 13 bases sitting between them. The CDR3 loop reads CASSLDRIQRYGYTF. The CDR3 nucleotides read TGTGCCAGCAGCTTAGATCGAATCCAGAGGTATGGCTACACCTTC. Using reference TRBV11-2 and TRBJ1-2 for the parts outside the CDR3, the full variable domain is EAGVAQSPRYKIIEKRQSVAFWCNPISGHATLYWYQQILGQGPKLLIQFQNNGVVDDSQLPKDRFSAERLKGVDSTLKIQPAKLEDSAVYLCASSLDRIQRYGYTFGSGTRLTVV.

The chain carries TRBV11-2 and TRBJ1-5; no clear D gene. The V end lost 1 base, the J end lost 5 bases, and 6 bases lay between the germline ends. Germline V gene sequence: CDR1 SGHAT, CDR2 FQNNGV. The CDR3 extends over 13 amino acids. CDR3 DNA: TGTGCCAGCAGCTTAGCGACACATCAGCCCCAGCATTTT. It encodes CASSLATHQPQHF.

A single count supports this clone. The chain carries TRBV19 and TRBJ1-2, with D possibly matching TRBD1 (5 bases). This CDR3 spans 14 amino acids. CDR1 is LNHDA, CDR2 SQIVND, per germline (reference sequence). V shed 5 bases and J shed 8 bases, with 18 bases lying between them. CDR3 loop: CASSRGGAVNGYTF. CDR3 DNA: TGTGCCAGTAGTCGGGGAGGGGCCGTAAACGGCTACACCTTC.

This clone came up a few times. The chain employs TRBV19 and TRBJ2-3; D is possibly TRBD2 (5 bases). The length of the CDR3 is 15 residues. Trimming pared 4 bases from V and 4 bases from J, leaving 15 bases between. Germline V gene lookup returns CDR1 LNHDA and CDR2 SQIVND (reference sequence). This chain's CDR3 is CASSTLRVGADTQYF. The CDR3 nucleotides read TGTGCCAGTAGTACCCTCCGGGTCGGGGCAGATACGCAGTATTTT.

This chain connects TRBV30 to TRBJ1-4, with TRBD1 matching 8 bases. V lost 0 bases, J lost 5 bases, and 5 bases stayed unmatched. Germline values: CDR1 GTSNPN, CDR2 SVGIG (reference sequence). The CDR3 loop spans 15 amino acids. CDR3 residues: CAWSVWTGKNEKLFF. The CDR3 DNA is TGTGCCTGGAGTGTATGGACAGGGAAAAATGAAAAACTGTTTTTT.

This chain uses TRBV5-1 with TRBJ1-4; 7 nucleotides align to TRBD1. J lost 4 bases, V lost 4 bases, and 7 bases had no gene match. Germline values: CDR1 SGHRS, CDR2 YFSETQ. The CDR3 covers 15 residues. The CDR3 DNA reads as TGCGCCAGCAGCGCCGGGACAGCCATTAATGAAAAACTGTTTTTT. It translates to CASSAGTAINEKLFF.

CDR3 residues: CASSSPSSYEQYF. The CDR3, as DNA: TGTGCCAGCAGCTCCCCCTCTAGCTACGAGCAGTACTTC. The chain uses TRBV7-9 and TRBJ2-7, with no clear D. The germline V gene has CDR1 SEHNR and CDR2 FQNEAQ (reference sequence). The CDR3 extends over 13 amino acids. Trimming took 4 bases from V and 3 from J, leaving 10 bases between them.